This T cell receptor (beta chain) is drawn from a study of blood T cell repertoires in COVID-19 (dated by TCRdb to the early 2020s). Looking at the study overall: The collaborator samples originated in the United States, Italy and Spain and spanned the acute and convalescent phases of COVID-19. The prospective study material was composed of cDNA or gDNA derived from T cells, B-cell-depleted T cells, or PBMCs. Deeply sampled blood TCRbeta repertoires from subjects exposed to, actively infected with, or recovered from COVID-19 were included in the dataset. A freely available public database, intended as a resource for researchers studying the immune response to SARS-CoV-2, is where the repertoires were released. The samples were drawn from the first 160 participants of the ongoing ImmuneRACE study and from more than 1,000 subjects provided by 6 global collaborators. Sample metadata almost always included a de-identified subject ID, COVID-19 status, age in years and sex. Where available, HLA class I and class II types were taken from metadata supplied by the sample provider and were not determined by assay-based typing.

For CDR1 and CDR2, the germline V gene lists MNHNS and SASEGT. The CDR3 holds 13 amino acids from the cysteine to the phenylalanine. Only the CDR3 portion is preserved as DNA: 39 bases, with reading frame beginning at the first base. V loses 0 bases, J loses 0 bases, and the germline ends lie 2 bases apart. Participants in the prospective study were aged about 18 to 90 years, lived in approximately 26 United States geographic areas, and enrolled through a virtual design. To assign participants to cohorts, the prospective study relied on clinical history that participants themselves reported in a screening survey and a study questionnaire. Recovered participants in ImmuneRACE Cohort 3 were defined by two consecutive negative NP/OP PCR tests, clearance by a healthcare professional, or resolution of symptoms. Mobile phlebotomists in the prospective study collected whole blood, serum and a nasopharyngeal or oropharyngeal swab from every participant. Additional blood draws and questionnaires over an approximately 2-month period could optionally be provided by prospective study participants. Prospective study blood samples were shipped either frozen or at room temperature before DNA extraction.

About this clone: What antigen it recognizes has not been identified. It has no much larger one-base neighbor in the sample; base qualities were not kept.

TCRbeta CDR3 regions were amplified from genomic DNA using the immunoSEQ Assay, a bias-controlled multiplex PCR. In the paper's pipeline: Nucleated cell counts per sample were estimated from amplification of reference gene primers within the assay. To quantify the absolute abundance of each unique TCRbeta CDR3 rearrangement, sequence reads were collapsed and filtered. For each sample, productive Simpson clonality was calculated as the square root of Simpson's diversity index across productive rearrangements. Imported from immuneACCESS, the table was reduced by TCRdb to in-frame sequences with V and J called. These copies leave out some clones; in studies compared against another copy, an unresolved V gene accounts for under half, and the cause of the remainder is not known. That table furnishes V, J and clone size, whereas the DNA furnished D and trimming. Here the sample has 150,000 or so clones; around 80% occur a single time. Of the sample, 9.5% to 15% is held by the ten largest clones.

Overall study outcomes, separate from this receptor: Clinical and demographic metadata were provided uncurated, with the amount varying by source and participant.

The sample taken for sequencing was PBMCs or T cells enriched from blood (not recorded which). The chain uses TRBV6-1 and TRBJ1-2, with no confidently assigned D gene. This TCR was recovered from a man aged 45 to 65 who had recovered from COVID-19. The sequenced DNA is TGTGCCAGCAGTGAAGCCTCTAACTATGGCTACACCTTC. This gives the protein CASSEASNYGYTF.